This T cell receptor (beta chain) is drawn from a study of graft-versus-host responses after intestinal transplantation. As regards this clone: Its matching antigen is unknown.

Libraries were prepared by immunoSEQ multiplex PCR; TCRdb keeps only in-frame clonotypes and omits some of them. The sample contains around 84,000 clones, around 86% of which appear only once. Material: unstimulated CD8+ T cells sorted from spleen or lymph node cells, obtained before intestinal transplant. The TCR originated in a human donor who received an intestinal transplant.

The CDR3 region has the DNA TGTGCCAGCAGCCCCTTGGGGTCAATACGAGGACAGGGGGCTACTGAAGCTTTCTTT. It specifies CASSPLGSIRGQGATEAFF. The chain couples TRBV4-2 to TRBJ1-1, with 11 positions matching TRBD1. CDR1 and CDR2 (germline): LGHNA, YNFKEQ. Trimming removed 4 bases from V and 5 bases from J; junction bases left unmatched: 18. This CDR3 spans 19 amino acids.